The entry below gives a single T cell receptor (beta chain) sequence along with its context. This clonotype was picked up many times. Its antigen specificity is not known. No much larger clonotype is one base removed from it; base qualities were not supplied. The CDR3, from cysteine to phenylalanine, totals 15 residues. The retained sequence is limited to the CDR3, 45 bases, with the frame set at the first base. From a lookup of the germline V gene (reference sequence), CDR1 and CDR2 are LNHNV and YYDKDF. V trim: 2 bases; J trim: 8 bases; unmatched bases: 6. Stable Graves' hyperthyroidism was defined as no progression to ophthalmopathy during 18 months of follow-up. Hyperthyroidism patients were newly diagnosed, had a disease duration of under 2 months, and were aged 18 to 65 years. Patients with uncontrolled infections, other autoimmune diseases, pregnancy or lactation were excluded. Diagnoses relied on clinical symptoms, serum thyroxine and TRAb, thyroid ultrasound and orbital computed tomography. PBMCs were separated from roughly 10 ml of fresh peripheral blood using Ficoll-Paque density gradient centrifugation. Total RNA was extracted using Trizol reagent, and RNA quality was assessed on an Agilent 2100 Bioanalyzer.

TCR beta CDR3 regions were amplified from RNA transcripts. A first-round RT-PCR of the TCR CDR3 used the HTBI primer set with the Qiagen OneStep RT-PCR kit. The libraries were constructed in a second round of multiplex PCR and then size-selected and purified. Libraries were sequenced paired-end with 100 bp reads on an Illumina HiSeq2000. The original pipeline was this. Raw data were processed with SOAPnuke, discarding reads with adapters, uncalled bases, mean Phred below 15, or no exact constant-primer or identifier match. High-quality paired reads were merged with COPE v1.2.5, and unique nucleotide sequences were defined as clonotypes. MiTCR v1.1 was used to align the clonotypes against IMGT TRBV, TRBD and TRBJ reference segments. Only V-J combinations with frequency above 0.0001, covering about 99% of repertoires, were analysed. The TCS score was defined as F50 (clonal expansion) divided by E x V (chaos), with BLOSUM62-based TCRdist calculated between CDR3 peptides within each V-J. Welch's t-statistics and random forest reduced approximately 520 V-J features to 10 to 15, which were used in a naive Bayes classifier (R e1071). TCRdb reworked the public reads: Q25 trimming with fastp, MiXCR clone assembly, productive beta chains retained. When rows share a CDR3 protein, they turn into one entry using the most common DNA and genes. These V and J calls originate from TCRdb's pipeline instead of the authors' own analysis. Recorded for this sample are roughly 300,000 distinct CDR3 sequences; approximately 13% of them occurred a single time. The ten largest clones represent roughly 24% of the sample.

The data were obtained in a study of T cells in Graves' hyperthyroidism and ophthalmopathy (dated by TCRdb to between 2018 and 2021). About the study as a whole: Peripheral blood was collected at initial diagnosis, before any treatment. A discovery cohort of about 96 patients, roughly 40 with Graves' ophthalmopathy and approximately 55 with stable Graves' hyperthyroidism, was used to find distinguishing TCR V-J signatures. Prospective prediction of ophthalmopathy was tested in an independent validation cohort consisting of some 18 hyperthyroidism patients and some 16 patients who later progressed to ophthalmopathy. The 95 to 100 discovery patients were randomly divided into training and test sets at a 7:3 ratio. The study also compared thyroid tissue and blood T-cell repertoires from a handful of Graves' hyperthyroidism patients. After blood sampling, hyperthyroidism patients were treated with methimazole at a starting dose of 30 mg daily, and ophthalmopathy patients were treated with high-dose intravenous methylprednisolone. According to the paper, TCR Vbeta CDR3 sequencing was carried out on more than 120 peripheral blood samples, which came from over 40 ophthalmopathy, approximately 72 hyperthyroidism and some 17 progressor patients.

Findings and caveats that apply to the study as a whole: No statistical method was used to fix the sample size in advance, and group allocation was not hidden from the investigators. In validation, the model predicted progression to ophthalmopathy with approximately 71% sensitivity and approximately 78% specificity, a median of around six months before onset. In cross-validation, a model built on a 13 V-J signature told ophthalmopathy apart from stable hyperthyroidism with 87.88% sensitivity and about 81% specificity, and in testing the same model reached 80%/75%. Most expanded thyroid clonotypes (frequency above 0.001) were also detected in blood, suggesting blood repertoires may reflect thyroid immune responses.

The rearrangement joined TRBV15 to TRBJ1-4; 9 central nucleotides agree with TRBD1. This receptor was obtained from a woman aged 30 to 39 with Graves' hyperthyroidism. Sequenced sample: blood. The DNA sequence is as follows: TGTGCCACCAGCAGACCCGGGACAGGGCAAGAAAAACTGTTTTTT. This gives the protein CATSRPGTGQEKLFF.